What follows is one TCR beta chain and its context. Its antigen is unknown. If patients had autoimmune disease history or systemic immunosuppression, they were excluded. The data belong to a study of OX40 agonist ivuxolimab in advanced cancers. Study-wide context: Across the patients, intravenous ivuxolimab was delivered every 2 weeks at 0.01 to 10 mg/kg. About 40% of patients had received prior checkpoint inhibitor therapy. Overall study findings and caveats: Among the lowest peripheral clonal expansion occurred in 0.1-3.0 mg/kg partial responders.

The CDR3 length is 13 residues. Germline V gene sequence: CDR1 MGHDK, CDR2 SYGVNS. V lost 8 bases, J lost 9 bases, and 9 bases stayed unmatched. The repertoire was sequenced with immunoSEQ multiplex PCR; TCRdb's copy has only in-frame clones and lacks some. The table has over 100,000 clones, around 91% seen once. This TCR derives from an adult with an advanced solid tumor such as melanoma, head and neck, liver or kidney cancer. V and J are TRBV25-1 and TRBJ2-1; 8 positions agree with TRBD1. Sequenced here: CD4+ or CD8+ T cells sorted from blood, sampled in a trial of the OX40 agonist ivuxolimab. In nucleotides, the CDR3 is TGTGCCAGCCGATCGACAGGGGTGGGTGAGCAGTTCTTC. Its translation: CASRSTGVGEQFF.